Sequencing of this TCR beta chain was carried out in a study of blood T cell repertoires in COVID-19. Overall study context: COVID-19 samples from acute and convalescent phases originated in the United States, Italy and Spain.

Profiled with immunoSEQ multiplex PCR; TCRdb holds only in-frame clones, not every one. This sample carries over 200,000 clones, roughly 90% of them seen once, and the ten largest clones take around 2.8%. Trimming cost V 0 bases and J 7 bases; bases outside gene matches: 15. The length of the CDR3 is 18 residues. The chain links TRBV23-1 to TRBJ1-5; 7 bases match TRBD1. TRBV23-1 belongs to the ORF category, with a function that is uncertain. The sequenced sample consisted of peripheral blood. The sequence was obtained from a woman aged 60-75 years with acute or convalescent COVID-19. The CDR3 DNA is TGCGCCAGCAGTCAATCGAACAGGGGAGAAGGGGTAAAACAGCCCCAGCATTTT. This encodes CASSQSNRGEGVKQPQHF.